Listed below are T cell receptor beta chains from one sample, sequenced in a study of blood T cell repertoires in COVID-19. The data were produced by immunoSEQ multiplex PCR, yet TCRdb's version contains in-frame clones alone and is incomplete. The sample shows 50,000 to 80,000 clones, 88% of them seen only once. The sample comprised peripheral blood. The source is a woman in her sixties or seventies with COVID-19, enrolled during active disease. CDR3s include the opening cysteine and the closing phenylalanine or tryptophan. The D gene is left open where the match is weak. Clone size, where shown, is once, few, many, or a class for clones that have expanded.

J	size	V	D	DNA	CDR3
TRBJ2-6	few	TRBV3-1/TRBV3-2	NA	TGTGCCAGCAGCCCCCCTGGTAGTGGGGCCAACGTCCTGACTTTC	CASSPPGSGANVLTF
TRBJ2-7	NA	TRBV28	TRBD2	TGTGCCAGCCGAACCGGGACTAGCGGCTACGAGCAGTACTTC	CASRTGTSGYEQYF
TRBJ2-5	NA	TRBV12-3/TRBV12-4	NA	TGTGCCAGCTCCCTCGGGGGTGGGGAGACCCAGTACTTC	CASSLGGGETQYF
TRBJ1-2	NA	TRBV5-6	TRBD1	TGTGCCAGCAGCGTGGGACAGGGGGGCCTTAACTATGGCTACACCTTC	CASSVGQGGLNYGYTF
TRBJ2-7	NA	TRBV6-5	TRBD1	TGTGCCAGAGTCACAGGGGAGTTCTACGAGCAGTACTTC	CARVTGEFYEQYF
TRBJ2-2	NA	TRBV18	NA	TGTGCCAGCTCACCCCTCCAGGGGTCGAACACCGGGGAGCTGTTTTTT	CASSPLQGSNTGELFF
TRBJ2-6	NA	TRBV11-3	NA	TGTGCCAGCAGCCGACAGGCTTGGGCCAACGTCCTGACTTTC	CASSRQAWANVLTF
TRBJ2-2	NA	TRBV28	TRBD2	TGTGCCAGCAGTGGAGCTAGCGGGATAGACACCGGGGAGCTGTTTTTT	CASSGASGIDTGELFF
TRBJ1-5	NA	TRBV7-2	NA	TGTGCCAGCAGCTTAGGGCCCAATCAGCCCCAGCATTTT	CASSLGPNQPQHF
TRBJ2-2	NA	TRBV5-8	NA	TGTGCCAGCAGCTCTCAAATGGGACAAGTGAACACCGGGGAGCTGTTTTTT	CASSSQMGQVNTGELFF
TRBJ2-3	NA	TRBV11-3	TRBD2	TGTGCCAGCAGCTTAGAACCCCGGACTAGCGTACTTCGTCGGCGGGCAGATACGCAGTATTTT	CASSLEPRTSVLRRRADTQYF
TRBJ1-2	NA	TRBV21-1	NA	TGTGCCAGCAGCATCCCTTGGGCCTCCTATGGCTACACCTTC	CASSIPWASYGYTF
TRBJ2-7	NA	TRBV27	TRBD1	TGTGCCAGCAGTTTATACAGGGGCTACGAGCAGTACTTC	CASSLYRGYEQYF
TRBJ2-3	NA	TRBV12-5	NA	TGTGCTAGTGGTTCTCTGGGGGGAGTAACAAATACGCAGTATTTT	CASGSLGGVTNTQYF
TRBJ1-5	NA	TRBV4-3	TRBD1	TGCGCCAGCAGCCAACTATGGACAGGGCTTAACAATCAGCCCCAGCATTTT	CASSQLWTGLNNQPQHF
TRBJ1-5	NA	TRBV24-1	NA	TGTGCCTCAGCCGGGGGCAATCAGCCCCAGCATTTT	CASAGGNQPQHF
TRBJ2-7	NA	TRBV4-2	TRBD2	TGTGCCAGCAGCCCCGAGAATACGGGAGGCTACGAGCAGTACTTC	CASSPENTGGYEQYF
TRBJ1-2	NA	TRBV3-1/TRBV3-2	NA	TGTGCCAGCAGCCAAGGCGCAGGGTACTATGGCTACACCTTC	CASSQGAGYYGYTF
TRBJ2-7	NA	TRBV20-1	NA	TGCAGTGCTGTTCGGGACTACGAGCAGTACTTC	CSAVRDYEQYF
TRBJ2-2	NA	TRBV11-2	NA	TGTGCCAGCAGCAGCATCAGGCGCACCGGGGAGCTGTTTTTT	CASSSIRRTGELFF
TRBJ2-1	NA	TRBV24-1	NA	TGTGCCACCAGTGGGCCAGACTCCTACAATGAGCAGTTCTTC	CATSGPDSYNEQFF
TRBJ2-7	NA	TRBV29-1	TRBD1	TGCAGCGTTGAAGATCAGGGACAGTCCTACGAGCAGTACTTC	CSVEDQGQSYEQYF
TRBJ1-2	few	TRBV11-2	TRBD1	TGTGCCAGCAGCTCCCCACAGGGGGCGCGGTATGGCTACACCTTC	CASSSPQGARYGYTF
TRBJ2-1	many	TRBV7-8	TRBD2	TGTGCCAGTGAACCCGGGGTTAGCGGGGGGGCGGATGAGCAGTTCTTC	CASEPGVSGGADEQFF
TRBJ1-1	NA	TRBV7-2	TRBD1	TGTGCCAGCAGCAACAGGGGGCCTGAAGCTTTCTTT	CASSNRGPEAFF
TRBJ2-7	few	TRBV6-5	NA	TGTGCCAGCGCCCGGGACACCGTTGCCTACGAGCAGTACTTC	CASARDTVAYEQYF
TRBJ1-2	NA	TRBV5-1	TRBD1	TGCGCCAGCAGCTTGGCCGGGACAGGAACCTATGGCTACACCTTC	CASSLAGTGTYGYTF
TRBJ1-4	once	TRBV7-9	TRBD1	TGTGCCAGCAGCTCGATACAGGGGGCGCATGAAAAACTGTTTTTT	CASSSIQGAHEKLFF
TRBJ2-5	NA	TRBV29-1	TRBD2	TGCAGCGTTGAGGAGGGGACTAGCGGGGGAGCTCCCCCAGAGACCCAGTACTTC	CSVEEGTSGGAPPETQYF
TRBJ2-5	NA	TRBV11-3	NA	TGTGCCAGCAGCTTAGGGGCCTTACAAGAGACCCAGTACTTC	CASSLGALQETQYF
TRBJ1-1	NA	TRBV5-6	NA	TGTGCCAGCAGCCGCAGGGACTCGGCTTTCTTT	CASSRRDSAFF
TRBJ2-1	NA	TRBV28	NA	TGTGCCAGCAGTTTTAGCGATAACTACAATGAGCAGTTCTTC	CASSFSDNYNEQFF
TRBJ2-5	NA	TRBV24-1	TRBD2	TGTGCCACCAGTGAACCGACTAGCGGGAGCCTCGGAGGGCAAGAGACCCAGTACTTC	CATSEPTSGSLGGQETQYF
TRBJ1-1	NA	TRBV18	NA	TGTGCCAGCTCACAGGGTAGGGGTGGGATGAACACTGAAGCTTTCTTT	CASSQGRGGMNTEAFF
TRBJ1-5	NA	TRBV1	NA	TGCACCATTCCACTAAATCAGCCCCAGCATTTT	CTIPLNQPQHF
TRBJ2-5	NA	TRBV5-1	NA	TGCGCCAGCAACGGGGGAGGCGGAGAAGAGACCCAGTACTTC	CASNGGGGEETQYF
TRBJ2-3	NA	TRBV6-5	NA	TGTGCCAGCAGTTACGGGACTCTCACAGATACGCAGTATTTT	CASSYGTLTDTQYF
TRBJ2-1	NA	TRBV6-2/TRBV6-3	TRBD2	TGTGCCAGCACCCCGCGGGGGGAGCGGGGCAGGAATGAGCAGTTCTTC	CASTPRGERGRNEQFF
TRBJ1-5	NA	TRBV30	TRBD1	TGTGCCTGGAGTAAAGTACAGGGGGATCAGCCCCAGCATTTT	CAWSKVQGDQPQHF
TRBJ2-7	NA	TRBV9	TRBD2	TGTGCCAGCAGCGTAACTAGCGGGTCGCAGTACGAGCAGTACTTC	CASSVTSGSQYEQYF
TRBJ2-2	NA	TRBV19	NA	TGTGCCAGTAATTACAGGGATGGCACCGGGGAGCTGTTTTTT	CASNYRDGTGELFF
TRBJ2-1	NA	TRBV20-1	NA	TGCAGTGCTAGTCCCCCTCCGACAGGAGGATTCGAGCAGTTCTTC	CSASPPPTGGFEQFF
TRBJ1-4	NA	TRBV30	NA	TGTGCCTGGAACGGCGGCTATAATGAAAAACTGTTTTTT	CAWNGGYNEKLFF
TRBJ2-3	once	TRBV7-8	TRBD2	TGTGCCAGCAGCCTCTCGCTAGGGAGGGATCGGGATACGCAGTATTTT	CASSLSLGRDRDTQYF
TRBJ1-1	NA	TRBV27	NA	TGTGCCAGCAGGAAACAGGTGGACACTGAAGCTTTCTTT	CASRKQVDTEAFF
TRBJ2-1	NA	TRBV7-2	TRBD2	TGTGCCAGCAGACAGCGGGAGATATCGTACAATGAGCAGTTCTTC	CASRQREISYNEQFF
TRBJ1-3	NA	TRBV6-6	NA	TGTGCCAGCAGTTACGACTTATATGGAAACACCATATATTTT	CASSYDLYGNTIYF
TRBJ2-3	once	TRBV6-5	NA	TGTGCCAGCAGTTATTACAGGGACGATACGCAGTATTTT	CASSYYRDDTQYF
TRBJ2-1	once	TRBV7-9	TRBD1	TGTGCCAGCGAGGGACAGGGCTCCTACAATGAGCAGTTCTTC	CASEGQGSYNEQFF
TRBJ2-1	NA	TRBV6-4	TRBD2	TGTGCCAGCAGTGACGGGCTAGCGGGAAACAATGAGCAGTTCTTC	CASSDGLAGNNEQFF
TRBJ1-2	NA	TRBV28	NA	TGTGCCAGCAGTTTTCCAGGAAGGGGCTGGGGCTACACCTTC	CASSFPGRGWGYTF
TRBJ2-5	NA	TRBV28	TRBD1	TGTGCCGGAAAGGGACAGGGTGTCTCCGAGACCCAGTACTTC	CAGKGQGVSETQYF
TRBJ1-2	NA	TRBV9	NA	TGTGCCAGCAGCGGAAAGGCGGGGGCGGGTGACTATGGCTACACCTTC	CASSGKAGAGDYGYTF
TRBJ1-4	NA	TRBV7-9	NA	TGTGCCAGCAGCTTAGAGGGTACAGGAGGGGAAAAACTGTTTTTT	CASSLEGTGGEKLFF
TRBJ2-5	NA	TRBV18	NA	TGTGCCAGCTCACCACCGGCAGTTCAAGAGACCCAGTACTTC	CASSPPAVQETQYF
TRBJ2-3	once	TRBV4-3	NA	TGCGCCAGCAGCCAAGCGGGGTGGGCAGATACGCAGTATTTT	CASSQAGWADTQYF
TRBJ2-1	NA	TRBV6-6	TRBD2	TGTGCCAGCAGTTTAGCGGGAGGCCCCAATGAGCAGTTCTTC	CASSLAGGPNEQFF
TRBJ2-5	once	TRBV5-1	TRBD2	TGCGCCAGCAGCATCAGTGGTAGCGGGGTAGAGACCCAGTACTTC	CASSISGSGVETQYF
TRBJ2-7	NA	TRBV5-6	NA	TGTGCCAGCAGCGCTGCTACCTACGAGCAGTACTTC	CASSAATYEQYF
TRBJ1-5	NA	TRBV19	TRBD1	TGTGCCAGTAGCCGGGGACAGGGCAATCAGCCCCAGCATTTT	CASSRGQGNQPQHF